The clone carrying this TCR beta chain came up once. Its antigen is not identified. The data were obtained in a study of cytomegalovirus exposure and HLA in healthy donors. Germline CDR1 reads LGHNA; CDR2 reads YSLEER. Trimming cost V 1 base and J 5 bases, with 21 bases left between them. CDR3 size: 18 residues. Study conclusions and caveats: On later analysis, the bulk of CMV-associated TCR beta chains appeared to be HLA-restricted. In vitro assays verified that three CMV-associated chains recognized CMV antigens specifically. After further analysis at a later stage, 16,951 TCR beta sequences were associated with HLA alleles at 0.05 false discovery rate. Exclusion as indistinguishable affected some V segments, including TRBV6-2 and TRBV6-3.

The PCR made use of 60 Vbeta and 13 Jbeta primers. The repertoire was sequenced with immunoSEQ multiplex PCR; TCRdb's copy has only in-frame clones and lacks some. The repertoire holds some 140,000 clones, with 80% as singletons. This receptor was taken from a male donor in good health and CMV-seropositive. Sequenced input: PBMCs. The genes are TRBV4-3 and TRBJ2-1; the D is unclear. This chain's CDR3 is CASSQVSFAGQVNNEQFF. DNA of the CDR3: TGCGCCAGCAGCCAAGTTTCGTTCGCTGGTCAGGTAAACAATGAGCAGTTCTTC.